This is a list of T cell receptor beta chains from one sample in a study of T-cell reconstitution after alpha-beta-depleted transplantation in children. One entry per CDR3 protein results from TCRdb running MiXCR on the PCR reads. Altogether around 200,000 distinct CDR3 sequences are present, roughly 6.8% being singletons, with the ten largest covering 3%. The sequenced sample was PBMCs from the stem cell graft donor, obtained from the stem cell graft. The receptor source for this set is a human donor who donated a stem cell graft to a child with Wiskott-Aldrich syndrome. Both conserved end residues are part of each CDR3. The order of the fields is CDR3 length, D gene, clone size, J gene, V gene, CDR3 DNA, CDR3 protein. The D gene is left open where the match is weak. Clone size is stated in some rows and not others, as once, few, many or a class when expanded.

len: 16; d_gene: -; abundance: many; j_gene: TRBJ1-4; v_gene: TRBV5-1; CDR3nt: TGCGCCAGCAGCCTGGAACCCATACGCGCTAATGAAAAACTGTTTTTT; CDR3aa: CASSLEPIRANEKLFF
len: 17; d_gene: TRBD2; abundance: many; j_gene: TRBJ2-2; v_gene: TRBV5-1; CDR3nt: TGCGCCAGCAGCATGGGACTACCCAAACGATACACCGGGGAGCTGTTTTTT; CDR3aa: CASSMGLPKRYTGELFF
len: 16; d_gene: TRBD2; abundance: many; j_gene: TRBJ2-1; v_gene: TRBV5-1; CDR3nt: TGCGCCAGCAGCTTGGCCAACGACGGGGGGGCCGATGAGCAGTTCTTC; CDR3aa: CASSLANDGGADEQFF
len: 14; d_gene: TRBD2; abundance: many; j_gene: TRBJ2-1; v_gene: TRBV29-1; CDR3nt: TGCAGCGTAGATAAGCGGGGGGGCCGGAATGAGCAGTTCTTC; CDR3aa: CSVDKRGGRNEQFF
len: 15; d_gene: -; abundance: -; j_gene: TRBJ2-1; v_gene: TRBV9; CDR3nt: TGTGCCAGCAGCGTAGCGGCTAGCTCCTACAATGAGCAGTTCTTC; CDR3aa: CASSVAASSYNEQFF
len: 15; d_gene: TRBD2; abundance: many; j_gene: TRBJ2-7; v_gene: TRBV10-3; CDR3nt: TGTGCCATCAGTGAGCTGGGGACTAGTGACTACGAGCAGTACTTC; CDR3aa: CAISELGTSDYEQYF
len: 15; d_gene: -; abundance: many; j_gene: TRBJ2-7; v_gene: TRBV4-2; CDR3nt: TGTGCCAGCAGCCCAGTTGGAGGGAGCCTATACGAGCAGTACTTC; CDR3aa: CASSPVGGSLYEQYF
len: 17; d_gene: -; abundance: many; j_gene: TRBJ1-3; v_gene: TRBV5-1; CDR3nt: TGCGCCAGCAGCCAGCGGGACCCTTCCCTCTCTGGAAACACCATATATTTT; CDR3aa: CASSQRDPSLSGNTIYF
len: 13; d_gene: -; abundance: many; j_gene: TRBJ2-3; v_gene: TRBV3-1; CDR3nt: TGTGCCAGCAGCGCGAGAGGGAGTGATACGCAGTATTTT; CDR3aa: CASSARGSDTQYF
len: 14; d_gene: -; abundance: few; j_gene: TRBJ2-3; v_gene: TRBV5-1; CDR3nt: TGCGCCAGCAGCTTCCGGGACGGCACAGATACGCAGTATTTT; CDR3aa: CASSFRDGTDTQYF
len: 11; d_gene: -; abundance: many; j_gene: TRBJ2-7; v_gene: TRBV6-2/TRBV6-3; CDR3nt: TGTGCCAGCACCCGTGGCTACGAGCAGTACTTC; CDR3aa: CASTRGYEQYF
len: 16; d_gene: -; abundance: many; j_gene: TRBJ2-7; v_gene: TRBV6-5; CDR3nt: TGTGCCAGCAGTTACTCGATACCTACTTGGGGTTACGAGCAGTACTTC; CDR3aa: CASSYSIPTWGYEQYF
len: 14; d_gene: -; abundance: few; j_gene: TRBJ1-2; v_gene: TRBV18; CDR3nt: TGTGCCAGCTCACCCCAAGGAGGGGGCTATGGCTACACCTTC; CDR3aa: CASSPQGGGYGYTF
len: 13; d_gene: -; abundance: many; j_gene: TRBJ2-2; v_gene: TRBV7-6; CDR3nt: -; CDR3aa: CASSLVRFGELFF
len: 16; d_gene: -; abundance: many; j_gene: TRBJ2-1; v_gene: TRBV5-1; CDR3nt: TGCGCCAGCAGCCTACGACAGGGAGGGCCCTACAATGAGCAGTTCTTC; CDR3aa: CASSLRQGGPYNEQFF
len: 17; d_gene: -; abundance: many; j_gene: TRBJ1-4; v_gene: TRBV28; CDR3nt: TGTGCCTCTATAGGCAGGACACCGAAAACAACTAATGAAAAACTGTTTTTT; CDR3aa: CASIGRTPKTTNEKLFF
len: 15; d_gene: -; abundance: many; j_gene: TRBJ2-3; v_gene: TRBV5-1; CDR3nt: TGCGCCAGCAGCTACACAGGGGAGGGCACAGATACGCAGTATTTT; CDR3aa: CASSYTGEGTDTQYF
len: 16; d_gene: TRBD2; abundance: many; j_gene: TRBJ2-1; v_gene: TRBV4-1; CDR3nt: TGCGCCAGCAGCCGGGGACTAGCGGGGGGGCAGGGTGAGCAGTTCTTC; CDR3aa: CASSRGLAGGQGEQFF
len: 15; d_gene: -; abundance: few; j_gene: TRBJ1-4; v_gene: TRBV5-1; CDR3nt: TGCGCCAGCAGCTTAGAAACAGCCCCTAATGAAAAACTGTTTTTT; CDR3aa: CASSLETAPNEKLFF
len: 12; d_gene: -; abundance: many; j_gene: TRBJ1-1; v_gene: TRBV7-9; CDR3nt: TGTGCCAGCAGCTTAGGGCCCACTGAAGCTTTCTTT; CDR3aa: CASSLGPTEAFF
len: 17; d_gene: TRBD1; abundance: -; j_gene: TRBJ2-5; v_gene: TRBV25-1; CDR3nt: TGTGCCAGCAGTGATTATTCTGACAGGGGGAAAGGGGAGACCCAGTACTTC; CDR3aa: CASSDYSDRGKGETQYF
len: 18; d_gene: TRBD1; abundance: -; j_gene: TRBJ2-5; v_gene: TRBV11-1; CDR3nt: TGTGCCAGCAGCTCCCCTTCGGCCCGGACAGGGACAAAAGAGACCCAGTACTTC; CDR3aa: CASSSPSARTGTKETQYF
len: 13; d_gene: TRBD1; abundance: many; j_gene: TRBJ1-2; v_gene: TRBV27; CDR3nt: TGTGCCAGCAGTTGGACAGGGAACTATGGCTACACCTTC; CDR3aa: CASSWTGNYGYTF
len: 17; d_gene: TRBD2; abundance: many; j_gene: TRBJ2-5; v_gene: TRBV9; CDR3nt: TGTGCCAGCAGCGTAAGGGGGACTAGCGGGAGTCAAGAGACCCAGTACTTC; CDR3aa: CASSVRGTSGSQETQYF
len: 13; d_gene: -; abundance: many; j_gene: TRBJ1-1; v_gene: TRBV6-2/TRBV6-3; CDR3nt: TGTGCCAGCAGTTACCTAGGGAACACTGAAGCTTTCTTT; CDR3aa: CASSYLGNTEAFF
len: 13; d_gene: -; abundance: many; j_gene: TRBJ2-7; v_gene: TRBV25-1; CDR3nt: TGTGCCAGCAGTGAACCGCCGACCTACGAGCAGTACTTC; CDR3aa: CASSEPPTYEQYF
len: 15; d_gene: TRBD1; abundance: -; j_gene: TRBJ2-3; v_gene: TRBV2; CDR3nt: TGTGCCAGCAGCGTATGGACAGGGAGCACAGATACGCAGTATTTT; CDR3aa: CASSVWTGSTDTQYF
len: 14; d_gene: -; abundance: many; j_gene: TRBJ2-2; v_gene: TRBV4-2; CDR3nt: TGTGCCAGCAGCCAAGTAACAGACGCCGGGGAGCTGTTTTTT; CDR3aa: CASSQVTDAGELFF
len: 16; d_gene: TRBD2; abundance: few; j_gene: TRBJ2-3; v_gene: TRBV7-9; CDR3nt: TGTGCCAGCAGCCCCTCAGCGGGGGGGTCTTTAGATACGCAGTATTTT; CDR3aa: CASSPSAGGSLDTQYF
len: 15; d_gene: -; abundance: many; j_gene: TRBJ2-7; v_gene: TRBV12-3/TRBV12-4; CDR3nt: TGTGCCAGCAGTCCTCAACCGCCGCCGCTCTACGAGCAGTACTTC; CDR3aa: CASSPQPPPLYEQYF
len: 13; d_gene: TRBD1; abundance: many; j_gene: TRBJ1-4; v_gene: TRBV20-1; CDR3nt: TGCAGTGCTGGGACAGGGGGCTTTGAAAAACTGTTTTTT; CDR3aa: CSAGTGGFEKLFF
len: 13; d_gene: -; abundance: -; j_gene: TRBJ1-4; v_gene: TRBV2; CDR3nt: TGTGCCAGCAGTTACGCGGGGTTTGAAAAACTGTTTTTT; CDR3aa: CASSYAGFEKLFF
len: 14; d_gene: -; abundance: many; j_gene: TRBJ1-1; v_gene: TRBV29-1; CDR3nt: TGCAGCGGTGCCGTAGAGCCTTCCTTGGGCGAAGCTTTCTTT; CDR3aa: CSGAVEPSLGEAFF
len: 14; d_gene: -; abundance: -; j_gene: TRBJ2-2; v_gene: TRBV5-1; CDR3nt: TGCGCCAGCAGCTCCTCCGCGAACACCGGGGAGCTGTTTTTT; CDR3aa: CASSSSANTGELFF
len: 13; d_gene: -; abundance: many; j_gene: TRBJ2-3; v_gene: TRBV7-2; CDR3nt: TGTGCCACTGGCGCGGGTGGGACAGATACGCAGTATTTT; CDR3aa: CATGAGGTDTQYF
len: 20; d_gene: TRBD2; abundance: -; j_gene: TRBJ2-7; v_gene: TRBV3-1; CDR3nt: TGTGCCAGCAGCCCTACCTTAGGACTGCGCGGACTAGCGGGATGGTACGAGCAGTACTTC; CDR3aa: CASSPTLGLRGLAGWYEQYF
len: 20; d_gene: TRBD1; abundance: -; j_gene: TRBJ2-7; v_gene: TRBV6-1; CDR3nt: TGTGCCAGCAGTGAAGAGTCCGCCGGGCGACTGGACAGGGAGACGGGTGAGCAGTACTTC; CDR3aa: CASSEESAGRLDRETGEQYF